The 2 T cell receptor beta chains in this list originate from one sample, sequenced in a study of vaccination and CD4 T cells after COVID-19. Treatment here: approximately 10-day PBMC culture with coronavirus spike peptide pools or control peptides (ViraFEST assay). With the Oncomine TCR Beta short-read assay, DNA from cultured CD4+ T cells was sequenced. MiXCR, run by TCRdb on the PCR reads, gives a single entry per CDR3 protein. Of 15,000 to 20,000 distinct CDR3 sequences listed, under 80% are singletons. These receptors have no known antigen. Sequencing input: CD4+ T cells from blood, cultured in vitro. The receptors derive from a human donor who had recovered from COVID-19.

This clonotype has more than one count but fewer than ten. The chain employs TRBV6-2 or TRBV6-3 and TRBJ1-5; D not certain. Germline CDR1 MNHEY, CDR2 SVGEGT. V was clipped by 0 bases and J by 4 bases, with 10 bases between them. The CDR3 runs 15 residues. The DNA of the CDR3 is TGTGCCAGCAGTTACTCTGGGGTCCCAAATCAGCCCCAGCATTTT. Amino acids: CASSYSGVPNQPQHF.

J is TRBJ2-7 and V is TRBV7-8; TRBD2 matches 8 bases. This CDR3 contains 17 residues. Germline loops: CDR1 SGHVS, CDR2 FQNEAQ. V lost 1 base and J lost 0; bases outside the gene matches: 8. The CDR3 loop reads CASSLGVGTRSSYEQYF. Written as DNA, the CDR3 is TGTGCCAGCAGCTTAGGAGTTGGGACTAGGAGCTCCTACGAGCAGTACTTC.